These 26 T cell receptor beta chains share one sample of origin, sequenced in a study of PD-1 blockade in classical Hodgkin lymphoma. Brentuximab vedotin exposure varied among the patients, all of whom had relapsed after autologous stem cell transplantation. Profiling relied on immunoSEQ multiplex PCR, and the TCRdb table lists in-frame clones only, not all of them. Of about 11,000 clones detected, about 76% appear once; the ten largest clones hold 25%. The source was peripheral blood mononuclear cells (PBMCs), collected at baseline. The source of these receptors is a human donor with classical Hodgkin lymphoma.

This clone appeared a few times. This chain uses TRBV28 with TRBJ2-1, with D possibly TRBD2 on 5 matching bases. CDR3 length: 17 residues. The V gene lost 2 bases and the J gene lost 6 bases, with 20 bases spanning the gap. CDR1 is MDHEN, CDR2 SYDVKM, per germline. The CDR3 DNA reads TGTGCCAGCAGTTTAGCCGGACTGGGCTCCCCCTCCAATGAGCAGTTCTTC. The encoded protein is CASSLAGLGSPSNEQFF.

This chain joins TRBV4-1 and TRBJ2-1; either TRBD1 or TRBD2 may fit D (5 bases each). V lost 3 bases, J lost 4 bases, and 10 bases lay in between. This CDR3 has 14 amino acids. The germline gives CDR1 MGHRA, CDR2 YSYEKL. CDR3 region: CASSQGDEYNEQFF. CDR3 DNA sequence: TGCGCCAGCAGCCAGGGGGACGAATACAATGAGCAGTTCTTC.

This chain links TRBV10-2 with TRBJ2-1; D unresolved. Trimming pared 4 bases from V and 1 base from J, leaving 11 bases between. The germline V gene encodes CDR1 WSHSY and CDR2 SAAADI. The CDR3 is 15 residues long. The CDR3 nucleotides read TGCGCCAGCAGTGCTGGGGTACCTTCCTACAATGAGCAGTTCTTC. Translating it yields CASSAGVPSYNEQFF.

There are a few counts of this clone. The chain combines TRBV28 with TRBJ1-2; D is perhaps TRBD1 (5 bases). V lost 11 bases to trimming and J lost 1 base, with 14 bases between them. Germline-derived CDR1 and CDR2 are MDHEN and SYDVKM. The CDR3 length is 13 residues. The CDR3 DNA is TGTGCCTTGAACGGGGGGGGTAACTATGGCTACACCTTC. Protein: CALNGGGNYGYTF.

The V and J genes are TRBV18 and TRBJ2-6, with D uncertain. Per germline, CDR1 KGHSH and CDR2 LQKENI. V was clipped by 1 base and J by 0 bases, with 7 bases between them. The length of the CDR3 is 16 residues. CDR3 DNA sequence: TGTGCCAGCTCACCACTGGCAGCCTCTGGGGCCAACGTCCTGACTTTC. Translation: CASSPLAASGANVLTF.

CDR3 DNA sequence: TGTGCCAGCAGTTTTGAAGAGGGCTACACCTTC. It specifies CASSFEEGYTF. The chain uses TRBV28 and TRBJ1-2; D is unresolved. The CDR3 length is 11 residues. Trimming shortened V by 3 bases and J by 8 bases, and 7 bases separated the two germline ends. Germline V gene data show CDR1 as MDHEN and CDR2 as SYDVKM.

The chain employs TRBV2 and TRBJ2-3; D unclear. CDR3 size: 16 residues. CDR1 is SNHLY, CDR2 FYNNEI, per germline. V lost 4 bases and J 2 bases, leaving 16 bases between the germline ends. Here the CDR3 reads CASSAESGTFTDTQYF. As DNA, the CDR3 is TGTGCCAGCAGTGCCGAGTCTGGAACCTTCACAGATACGCAGTATTTT. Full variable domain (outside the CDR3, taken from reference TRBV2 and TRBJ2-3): EPEVTQTPSHQVTQMGQEVILRCVPISNHLYFYWYRQILGQKVEFLVSFYNNEISEKSEIFDDQFSVERPDGSNFTLKIRSTKLEDSAMYFCASSAESGTFTDTQYFGPGTRLTVL.

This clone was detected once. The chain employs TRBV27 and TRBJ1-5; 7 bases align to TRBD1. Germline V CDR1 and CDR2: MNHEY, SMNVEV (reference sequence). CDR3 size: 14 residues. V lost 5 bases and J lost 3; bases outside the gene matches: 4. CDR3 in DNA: TGTGCCAGCAGTCTGACAGGGAACAATCAGCCCCAGCATTTT. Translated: CASSLTGNNQPQHF.

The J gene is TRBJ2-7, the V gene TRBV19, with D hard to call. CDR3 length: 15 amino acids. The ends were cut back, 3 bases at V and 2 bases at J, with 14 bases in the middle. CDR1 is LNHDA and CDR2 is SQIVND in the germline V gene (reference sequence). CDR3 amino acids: CASSISHSGAYEQYF. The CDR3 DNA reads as TGTGCCAGTAGTATCTCCCACAGTGGCGCCTACGAGCAGTACTTC. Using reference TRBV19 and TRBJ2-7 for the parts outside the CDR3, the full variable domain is DGGITQSPKYLFRKEGQNVTLSCEQNLNHDAMYWYRQDPGQGLRLIYYSQIVNDFQKGDIAEGYSVSREKKESFPLTVTSAQKNPTAFYLCASSISHSGAYEQYFGPGTRLTVT.

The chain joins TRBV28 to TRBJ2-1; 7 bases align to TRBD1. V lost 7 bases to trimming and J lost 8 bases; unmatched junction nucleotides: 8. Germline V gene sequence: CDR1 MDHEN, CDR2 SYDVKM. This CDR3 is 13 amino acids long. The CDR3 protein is CASTRQGIDEQFF. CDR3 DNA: TGTGCCAGCACCCGACAGGGCATCGATGAGCAGTTCTTC.

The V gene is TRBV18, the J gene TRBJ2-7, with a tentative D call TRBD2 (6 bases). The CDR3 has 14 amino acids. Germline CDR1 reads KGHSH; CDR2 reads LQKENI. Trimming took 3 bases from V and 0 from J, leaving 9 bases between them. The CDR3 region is CASSPLADSYEQYF. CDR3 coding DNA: TGTGCCAGCTCACCCTTAGCGGACTCCTACGAGCAGTACTTC.

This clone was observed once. The CDR3, as DNA: TGTGCCAGCAGCCGTTATCAGGGGTTAGACAATGAGCAGTTCTTC. Translation: CASSRYQGLDNEQFF. The chain recombines TRBV5-5 with TRBJ2-1, with D possibly TRBD1 on 6 matching bases. The ends were cut back, 4 bases at V and 5 bases at J, with 16 bases in the middle. The CDR3 is 15 amino acids. CDR1 is SGHKS and CDR2 is YYEKEE in the germline V gene (reference sequence).

The chain's CDR3 is CASSLLAVSSYNEQFF. CDR3 nucleotide sequence: TGTGCCAGCAGCTTGTTAGCGGTTAGCTCCTACAATGAGCAGTTCTTC. V is TRBV7-2 and J is TRBJ2-1; a possible D gene is TRBD2 (6 bases). The germline V and J ends were trimmed by 3 bases and 0 bases, with 12 bases remaining between them. Looked up from germline, CDR1 is SGHTA and CDR2 is FQGNSA. The CDR3 runs to 16 residues.

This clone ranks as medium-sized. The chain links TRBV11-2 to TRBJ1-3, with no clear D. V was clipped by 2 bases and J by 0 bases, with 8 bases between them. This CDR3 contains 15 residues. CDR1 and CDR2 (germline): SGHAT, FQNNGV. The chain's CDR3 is CASSLFFDSGNTIYF. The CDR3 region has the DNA TGTGCCAGCAGCTTATTTTTTGACTCTGGAAACACCATATATTTT.

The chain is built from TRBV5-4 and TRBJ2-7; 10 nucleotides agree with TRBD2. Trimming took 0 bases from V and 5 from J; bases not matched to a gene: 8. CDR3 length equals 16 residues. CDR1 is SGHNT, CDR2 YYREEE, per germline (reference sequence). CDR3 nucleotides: TGTGCCAGCAGCTTGGCAGCGGGAGGGCACTTCCACGAGCAGTACTTC. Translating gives CASSLAAGGHFHEQYF.

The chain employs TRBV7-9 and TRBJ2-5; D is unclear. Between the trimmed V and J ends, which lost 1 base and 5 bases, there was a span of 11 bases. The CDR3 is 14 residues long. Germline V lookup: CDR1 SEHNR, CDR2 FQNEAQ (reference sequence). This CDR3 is CASSLVTGRETQYF. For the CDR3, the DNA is TGTGCCAGCAGCTTAGTTACCGGGCGGGAGACCCAGTACTTC.

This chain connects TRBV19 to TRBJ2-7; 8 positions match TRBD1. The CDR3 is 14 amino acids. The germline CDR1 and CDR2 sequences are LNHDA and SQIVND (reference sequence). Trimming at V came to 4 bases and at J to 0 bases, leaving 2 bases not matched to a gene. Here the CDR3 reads CASSNRGISYEQYF. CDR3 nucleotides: TGTGCCAGTAGTAACAGGGGGATCTCCTACGAGCAGTACTTC.

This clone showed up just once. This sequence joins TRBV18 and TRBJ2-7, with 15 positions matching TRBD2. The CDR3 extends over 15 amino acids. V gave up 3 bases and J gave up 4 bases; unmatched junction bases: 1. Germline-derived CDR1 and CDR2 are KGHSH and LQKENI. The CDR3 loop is CASSPGLAGGYEQYF. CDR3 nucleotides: TGTGCCAGCTCACCTGGACTAGCGGGAGGGTACGAGCAGTACTTC.

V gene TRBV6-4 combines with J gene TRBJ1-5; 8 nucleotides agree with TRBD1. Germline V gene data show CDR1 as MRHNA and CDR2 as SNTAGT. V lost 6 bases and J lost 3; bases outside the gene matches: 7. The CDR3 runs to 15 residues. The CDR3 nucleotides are TGTGCCAGCAGACTCACAGGGGGGCACAATCAGCCCCAGCATTTT. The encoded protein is CASRLTGGHNQPQHF.

CDR3 in DNA: TGCAGCGTTGACAGGGGAGACACTGAAGCTTTCTTT. This sequence encodes CSVDRGDTEAFF. The chain is built from TRBV29-1 and TRBJ1-1, with TRBD1 as a possible D gene (6 bases). The germline V gene encodes CDR1 SQVTM and CDR2 ANQGSEA. V was clipped by 3 bases and J by 3 bases, with 8 bases between them. There are 12 residues in the CDR3.

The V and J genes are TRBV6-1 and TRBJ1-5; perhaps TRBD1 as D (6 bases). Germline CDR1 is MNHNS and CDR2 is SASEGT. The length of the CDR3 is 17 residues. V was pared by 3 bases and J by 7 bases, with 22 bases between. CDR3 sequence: CASSDSWGAGAKQPQHF. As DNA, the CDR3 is TGTGCCAGCAGTGATAGCTGGGGGGCTGGGGCAAAGCAGCCCCAGCATTTT.

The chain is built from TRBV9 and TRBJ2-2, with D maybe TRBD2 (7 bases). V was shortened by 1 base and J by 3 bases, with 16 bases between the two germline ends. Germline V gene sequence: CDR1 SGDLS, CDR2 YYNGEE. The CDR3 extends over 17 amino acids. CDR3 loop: CASSVLGGGVDTGELFF. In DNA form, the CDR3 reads TGTGCCAGCAGCGTACTAGGGGGAGGGGTGGACACCGGGGAGCTGTTTTTT.

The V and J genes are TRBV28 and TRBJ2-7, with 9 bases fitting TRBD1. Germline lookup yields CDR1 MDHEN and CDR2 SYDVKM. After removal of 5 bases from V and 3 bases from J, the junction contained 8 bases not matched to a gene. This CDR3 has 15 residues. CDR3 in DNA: TGTGCCAGCAGTATCCCCCGGGACAGGGTCTACGAGCAGTACTTC. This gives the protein CASSIPRDRVYEQYF.

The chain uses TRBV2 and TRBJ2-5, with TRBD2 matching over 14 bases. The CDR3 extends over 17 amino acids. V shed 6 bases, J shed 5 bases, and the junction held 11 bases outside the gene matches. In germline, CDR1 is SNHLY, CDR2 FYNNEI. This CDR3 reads CASSPRLAGGPGETQYF. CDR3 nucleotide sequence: TGTGCCAGCAGCCCGCGACTAGCGGGAGGGCCGGGGGAGACCCAGTACTTC.

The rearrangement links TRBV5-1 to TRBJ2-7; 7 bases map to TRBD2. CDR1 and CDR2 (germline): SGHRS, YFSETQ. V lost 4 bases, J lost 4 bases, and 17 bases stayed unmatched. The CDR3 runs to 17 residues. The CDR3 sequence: CASSLYSASGGQYEQYF. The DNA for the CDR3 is TGCGCCAGCAGCCTATACTCTGCTAGCGGAGGGCAGTACGAGCAGTACTTC.

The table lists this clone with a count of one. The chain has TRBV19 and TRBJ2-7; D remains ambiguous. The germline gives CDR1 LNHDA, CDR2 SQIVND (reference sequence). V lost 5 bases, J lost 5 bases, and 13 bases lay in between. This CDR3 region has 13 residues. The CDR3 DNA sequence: TGTGCCAGTAGTTCAGCGCCCTGGAACGAGCAGTACTTC. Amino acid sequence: CASSSAPWNEQYF.